These T cell receptor beta chains were read from a single sample in a study of shared clonotypes between healthy human individuals. Here immunoSEQ multiplex PCR was the method, and the copy in TCRdb shows in-frame clones only, minus some. The repertoire holds 550,000 to 650,000 clones, 90% to 97% seen once, with about 0.11% in the top ten. Material: naive CD8+ T cells sorted from blood. All receptors derive from a woman in her 30s in good health. CDR3s include the opening cysteine and the closing phenylalanine or tryptophan.

v_gene: TRBV7-6; len: 17; j_gene: TRBJ2-3; CDR3aa: CASSLVSGHVKTDTQYF
v_gene: TRBV27; len: 13; j_gene: TRBJ1-2; CDR3aa: CASSSQGSHGYTF
v_gene: TRBV5-1; len: 13; j_gene: TRBJ2-1; CDR3aa: CASSFDGPIKQFF
v_gene: TRBV9; len: 16; j_gene: TRBJ2-1; CDR3aa: CASSPLKRESGNEQFF
v_gene: TRBV27; len: 16; j_gene: TRBJ2-6; CDR3aa: CASSFALASGANVLTF
v_gene: TRBV7-9; len: 15; j_gene: TRBJ2-3; CDR3aa: CASTWGLTSTDTQYF
v_gene: TRBV5-6; len: 15; j_gene: TRBJ2-3; CDR3aa: CASSLADYFTDTQYF
v_gene: TRBV6-5; len: 14; j_gene: TRBJ2-2; CDR3aa: CASSYWDTTGELFF
v_gene: TRBV27; len: 13; j_gene: TRBJ2-7; CDR3aa: CASSPGVDYEQYF
v_gene: TRBV7-9; len: 16; j_gene: TRBJ2-2; CDR3aa: CASSLARLEDTGELFF
v_gene: TRBV11-2; len: 13; j_gene: TRBJ2-7; CDR3aa: CASSYFPDYEQYF
v_gene: TRBV4-1; len: 16; j_gene: TRBJ2-4; CDR3aa: CASSQDFQIAKNIQYF
v_gene: TRBV6-5; len: 14; j_gene: TRBJ2-2; CDR3aa: CASSDRTNTGELFF
v_gene: TRBV7-9; len: 15; j_gene: TRBJ2-7; CDR3aa: CASSGVRDSTYEQYF
v_gene: TRBV7-9; len: 14; j_gene: TRBJ1-1; CDR3aa: CASSLWRENTEAFF
v_gene: TRBV2; len: 14; j_gene: TRBJ2-5; CDR3aa: CASTAGTDQETQYF
v_gene: TRBV29-1; len: 10; j_gene: TRBJ2-5; CDR3aa: CSVVVETQYF
v_gene: TRBV27; len: 15; j_gene: TRBJ1-5; CDR3aa: CASSPGTGINQPQHF
v_gene: TRBV29-1; len: 14; j_gene: TRBJ2-7; CDR3aa: CSVETGTGGYEQYF
v_gene: TRBV19; len: 15; j_gene: TRBJ2-5; CDR3aa: CASSIASDLKETQYF
v_gene: TRBV13; len: 14; j_gene: TRBJ1-3; CDR3aa: CASSVGGSGNTIYF
v_gene: TRBV6-5; len: 11; j_gene: TRBJ2-3; CDR3aa: CASSYGDTQYF
v_gene: TRBV30; len: 13; j_gene: TRBJ1-2; CDR3aa: CAWSSKPPYGYTF
v_gene: TRBV2; len: 17; j_gene: TRBJ2-3; CDR3aa: CATVTGGNFYRTDTQYF
v_gene: TRBV19; len: 18; j_gene: TRBJ1-2; CDR3aa: CASSPRPGQGALGYGYTF
v_gene: TRBV9; len: 16; j_gene: TRBJ2-2; CDR3aa: CASSPPEGRDTGELFF
v_gene: TRBV28; len: 13; j_gene: TRBJ2-3; CDR3aa: CATMGLRADTQYF
v_gene: TRBV9; len: 16; j_gene: TRBJ2-1; CDR3aa: CASSVESGTGGHEQFF
v_gene: TRBV6-4; len: 13; j_gene: TRBJ2-7; CDR3aa: CASRDRGQYEQYF
v_gene: TRBV7-9; len: 16; j_gene: TRBJ2-1; CDR3aa: CASSSIIAGVFGEQFF
v_gene: TRBV2; len: 13; j_gene: TRBJ2-1; CDR3aa: CASMAGGSNEQFF
v_gene: TRBV13; len: 16; j_gene: TRBJ2-2; CDR3aa: CASSLGLAGEAGELFF
v_gene: TRBV7-9; len: 13; j_gene: TRBJ2-7; CDR3aa: CASSREAGYEQYF
v_gene: TRBV27; len: 14; j_gene: TRBJ1-4; CDR3aa: CASSWTGSNEKLFF
v_gene: TRBV7-9; len: 14; j_gene: TRBJ2-6; CDR3aa: CASSLVEGANVLTF
v_gene: TRBV27; len: 15; j_gene: TRBJ2-5; CDR3aa: CASSVGTSGKETQYF
v_gene: TRBV7-9; len: 15; j_gene: TRBJ2-5; CDR3aa: CASSLATGGQETQYF
v_gene: TRBV28; len: 16; j_gene: TRBJ2-2; CDR3aa: CATHGVGDRNTGELFF
v_gene: TRBV15; len: 15; j_gene: TRBJ1-1; CDR3aa: CATSRASGGSTEAFF
v_gene: TRBV30; len: 14; j_gene: TRBJ1-4; CDR3aa: CAWAYGTGNEKLFF
v_gene: TRBV19; len: 15; j_gene: TRBJ1-5; CDR3aa: CASTLVSYSNQPQHF
v_gene: TRBV4-1; len: 17; j_gene: TRBJ1-2; CDR3aa: CASSQRANRGHGRSETF
v_gene: TRBV29-1; len: 19; j_gene: TRBJ2-3; CDR3aa: CSVEDLSSGRASSTDTQYF
v_gene: TRBV19; len: 14; j_gene: TRBJ2-7; CDR3aa: CASSYGRGDYEQYF
v_gene: TRBV28; len: 14; j_gene: TRBJ2-7; CDR3aa: CASSLFNIAYEQYF
v_gene: TRBV19; len: 15; j_gene: TRBJ2-2; CDR3aa: CASHQGSFPTGELFF
v_gene: TRBV19; len: 14; j_gene: TRBJ2-6; CDR3aa: CASSLITGANVLTF
v_gene: TRBV6-5; len: 14; j_gene: TRBJ2-1; CDR3aa: CASSYRSSINEQFF
v_gene: TRBV7-6; len: 22; j_gene: TRBJ2-2; CDR3aa: CASSLNIPSVSGPGTDTGELFF
v_gene: TRBV7-9; len: 13; j_gene: TRBJ2-1; CDR3aa: CASSLALADEQFF
v_gene: TRBV2; len: 14; j_gene: .; CDR3aa: CASSPLAGGYEQYF